These 20 T cell receptor beta chains were all obtained from the same sample, sequenced in a study of blood T cell repertoires in COVID-19. Some clones are missing from TCRdb's copy, which holds only in-frame ones; the method was immunoSEQ multiplex PCR. The profile covers more than 150,000 clones, with 90% appearing a single time and approximately 0.64% taken by the ten largest. Sequenced: peripheral blood. The receptors here all came from a man in his fifties or sixties with acute or convalescent COVID-19.

This chain connects TRBV7-3 to TRBJ2-7; TRBD2 aligns across 12 bases. With 1 base clipped from V and 2 bases from J, the junction kept 12 bases outside the gene matches. Germline lookup yields CDR1 SGHTA and CDR2 FQGTGA. The CDR3 contains 19 residues. CDR3 DNA: TGTGCCAGCAGCTTAAAGGGGCCGGGACTAGCGGGTAGTCCCTACGAGCAGTACTTC. This codes for CASSLKGPGLAGSPYEQYF.

CDR3: CASRALQGGKTEAFF. CDR3 in DNA: TGCGCCAGCAGAGCATTACAGGGTGGTAAGACTGAAGCTTTCTTT. The chain carries TRBV10-2 and TRBJ1-1, with a tentative D call TRBD1 (6 bases). With 6 bases removed from V and 5 bases from J, the gap between germline ends came to 19 bases. Germline lookup yields CDR1 WSHSY and CDR2 SAAADI. The CDR3 is made up of 15 amino acids.

The gene calls are TRBV28 and TRBJ2-1; 7 bases map to TRBD2. CDR1 and CDR2 from the germline V gene are MDHEN and SYDVKM. The CDR3 loop spans 19 amino acids. The junction had 18 bases not matched to a gene; V was cut back by 7 bases and J by 0 bases. CDR3 residues: CASITPTPRRGSSYNEQFF. The CDR3 DNA reads as TGTGCCAGCATCACCCCAACCCCCAGGCGCGGGAGCTCCTACAATGAGCAGTTCTTC.

The gene calls are TRBV7-2 and TRBJ2-4, with 7 bases aligning to TRBD2. The CDR3 sequence is 15 residues long. Germline assignment: CDR1 SGHTA and CDR2 FQGNSA. The trim removed 3 bases at V and 2 bases at J, leaving 4 bases unmatched. CDR3 sequence: CASSFHGGTKNIQYF. The CDR3 coding sequence is TGTGCCAGCAGCTTTCACGGGGGGACCAAAAACATTCAGTACTTC.

The J gene is TRBJ2-3, the V gene TRBV14; 9 positions match TRBD1. Trimming at V came to 2 bases and at J to 6 bases, leaving 6 bases not matched to a gene. This CDR3 comprises 15 residues. CDR1 is SGHDN and CDR2 is FVKESK in the germline V gene. Written as DNA, the CDR3 is TGTGCCAGCAGCCAAAGCGGACAGGGGCTGGATACGCAGTATTTT. Protein sequence: CASSQSGQGLDTQYF.

This chain connects TRBV19 to TRBJ2-5, with TRBD1 as a possible D gene (5 bases). The CDR3 covers 15 residues. Looked up from germline, CDR1 is LNHDA and CDR2 is SQIVND (reference sequence). V was cut by 5 bases and J by 2 bases, with 15 bases left in between. This CDR3 reads CASSPTTVQQETQYF. Written as DNA, the CDR3 is TGTGCCAGTAGTCCCACGACAGTTCAACAAGAGACCCAGTACTTC. Full variable domain (remainder filled in from reference TRBV19 and TRBJ2-5): DGGITQSPKYLFRKEGQNVTLSCEQNLNHDAMYWYRQDPGQGLRLIYYSQIVNDFQKGDIAEGYSVSREKKESFPLTVTSAQKNPTAFYLCASSPTTVQQETQYFGPGTRLLVL.

The rearrangement links TRBV5-1 to TRBJ1-4; the D is unclear. The V end lost 0 bases, the J end lost 6 bases, and 12 bases lay between the germline ends. The CDR3 is 15 residues long. Germline-derived CDR1 and CDR2 are SGHRS and YFSETQ. CDR3 nucleotide sequence: TGCGCCAGCAGCTTGGAATCCGGGTTTGATGAAAAACTGTTTTTT. Translation: CASSLESGFDEKLFF.

The sample holds one count of this clone. The rearrangement uses TRBV15 and TRBJ1-2; D may be TRBD1 (5 bases). Germline loops: CDR1 LNHNV, CDR2 YYDKDF (reference sequence). The germline V and J ends were trimmed by 5 bases and 7 bases, with 14 bases remaining between them. This CDR3 contains 13 residues. Written as DNA, the CDR3 is TGTGCCACCAGCGGATCAGGGATCGGTGGCTACACCTTC. This translates into CATSGSGIGGYTF. The variable domain in full, with the rest retrieved from reference TRBV15 and TRBJ1-2, is DAMVIQNPRYQVTQFGKPVTLSCSQTLNHNVMYWYQQKSSQAPKLLFHYYDKDFNNEADTPDNFQSRRPNTSFCFLDIRSPGLGDTAMYLCATSGSGIGGYTFGSGTRLTVV.

J is TRBJ1-2 and V is TRBV29-1; a weak D match, TRBD1 (6 bases). From germline, CDR1 is SQVTM and CDR2 ANQGSEA. Deletions cut 5 bases from V and 4 bases from J, with 8 bases between. The CDR3 is 11 amino acids. The CDR3 bases are TGCAGCGTTAGGACAGTCTATGGCTACACCTTC. As protein: CSVRTVYGYTF.

This chain joins TRBV29-1 and TRBJ1-5; 8 bases agree with TRBD1. With 3 bases clipped from V and 3 bases from J, the junction kept 7 bases outside the gene matches. Germline V gene lookup returns CDR1 SQVTM and CDR2 ANQGSEA. This CDR3 comprises 15 residues. The CDR3 is CSVDRGTGTNQPQHF. The CDR3 bases are TGCAGCGTTGACCGTGGGACAGGCACCAATCAGCCCCAGCATTTT.

The chain has TRBV27 and TRBJ1-6, with D possibly being TRBD1 (6 bases). The V gene's germline CDR1 is MNHEY and CDR2 SMNVEV (reference sequence). The V and J ends lost 5 bases and 10 bases respectively, with 12 bases between them. There are 13 residues in the CDR3. CDR3: CASSIWGLSPLHF. The CDR3, as DNA: TGTGCCAGCAGTATTTGGGGGCTCTCACCCCTCCACTTT.

The chain has TRBV12-3 or TRBV12-4 and TRBJ1-5; possible D gene TRBD1, 5 bases. The CDR3 length is 12 residues. Trimming took off 6 bases at V and 3 bases at J, with 6 bases between the two ends. The CDR3 protein is CASRQVNQPQHF. CDR3 in DNA: TGTGCCAGCAGACAGGTCAATCAGCCCCAGCATTTT.

The rearrangement uses TRBV13 and TRBJ2-7, with D maybe TRBD1 (6 bases). V was shortened by 2 bases and J by 3 bases, with 26 bases between the two germline ends. CDR3 length: 19 residues. Germline V CDR1 and CDR2: PRHDT, FYEKMQ (reference sequence). CDR3 DNA: TGTGCCAGCAGCTTAACCCCCGGAAGACAGGCAGAACCCTTCTACGAGCAGTACTTC. This codes for CASSLTPGRQAEPFYEQYF.

The chain is built from TRBV24-1 and TRBJ2-1; TRBD1 matches at 8 bases. V lost 4 bases and J lost 6; bases outside the gene matches: 10. The CDR3 has 16 residues. Looked up from germline, CDR1 is KGHDR and CDR2 is SFDVKD. The CDR3 nucleotides read TGTGCCACCAGTGACCCGACAGGGGATTCCCTCAATGAGCAGTTCTTC. The encoded protein is CATSDPTGDSLNEQFF.

On this clone: Other DNA sequences in this sample translate to the same CDR3. The V gene is TRBV19, the J gene TRBJ2-7; TRBD1 agrees at 9 bases. CDR1 is LNHDA and CDR2 is SQIVND in the germline V gene (reference sequence). This CDR3 has 14 amino acids. J lost 2 bases, V lost 3 bases, and 2 bases had no gene match. The CDR3 spells CASSIRQGAYEQYF. CDR3 bases: TGTGCCAGTAGTATCAGACAGGGGGCCTACGAGCAGTACTTC.

The CDR3 loop reads CASSLAGTGGPDTQYF. The CDR3 coding sequence is TGTGCCAGCAGCTTAGCCGGGACAGGGGGCCCAGATACGCAGTATTTT. The chain couples TRBV7-9 to TRBJ2-3, with 12 bases identical to TRBD1. Germline V gives CDR1 SEHNR, CDR2 FQNEAQ (reference sequence). V lost 0 bases, J lost 4 bases, and 2 bases stayed unmatched. The CDR3 has 16 amino acids.

This clone appeared a few times. V gene TRBV24-1 combines with J gene TRBJ2-1, with a tentative D call TRBD2 (7 bases). V was trimmed by 0 bases and J by 6 bases, leaving 14 bases between them. The CDR3 covers 16 residues. Germline CDR1 and CDR2: KGHDR and SFDVKD. The CDR3 loop is CATSDLSGGSINEQFF. The CDR3, as DNA: TGTGCCACCAGTGATTTGTCGGGGGGCTCCATCAATGAGCAGTTCTTC.

The CDR3 nucleotides read TGTGCCAGCAGTGGATCCCGACGGAGCTCTGGAAACACCATATATTTT. Translation: CASSGSRRSSGNTIYF. The gene calls are TRBV25-1 and TRBJ1-3; the D is unclear. Germline values: CDR1 MGHDK, CDR2 SYGVNS. V was pared by 4 bases and J by 0 bases, with 13 bases between. CDR3 length: 16 amino acids.

The genes are TRBV12-3 or TRBV12-4 and TRBJ2-7; unclear D gene. V lost 6 bases and J 3 bases, leaving 6 bases between the germline ends. The CDR3 sequence is 11 residues long. The CDR3 DNA is TGTGCCAGCAGCACTTTCTACGAGCAGTACTTC. It is translated as CASSTFYEQYF.

This clone was observed a single time. V is TRBV9 and J is TRBJ2-6; D uncertain. The germline V gene has CDR1 SGDLS and CDR2 YYNGEE. The CDR3 consists of 16 residues. V was clipped by 2 bases and J by 3 bases, with 12 bases between them. The CDR3 region has the DNA TGTGCCAGCAGCGTGAATCAGAATGGTGGGGCCAACGTCCTGACTTTC. Its protein product is CASSVNQNGGANVLTF.